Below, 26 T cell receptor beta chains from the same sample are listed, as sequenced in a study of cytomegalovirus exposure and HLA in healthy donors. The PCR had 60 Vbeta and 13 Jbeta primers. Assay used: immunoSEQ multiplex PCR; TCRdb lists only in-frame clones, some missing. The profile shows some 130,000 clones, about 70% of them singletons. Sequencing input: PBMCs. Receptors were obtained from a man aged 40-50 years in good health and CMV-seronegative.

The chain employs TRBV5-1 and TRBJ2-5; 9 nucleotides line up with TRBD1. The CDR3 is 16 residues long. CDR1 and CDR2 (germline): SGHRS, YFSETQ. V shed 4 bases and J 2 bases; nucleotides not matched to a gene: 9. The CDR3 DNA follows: TGCGCCAGCAGCCCTACCCTTGGACAGGGGCAAGAGACCCAGTACTTC. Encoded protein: CASSPTLGQGQETQYF.

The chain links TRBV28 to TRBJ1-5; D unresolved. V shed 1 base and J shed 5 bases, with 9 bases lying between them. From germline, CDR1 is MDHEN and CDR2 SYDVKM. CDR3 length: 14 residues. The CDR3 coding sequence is TGTGCCAGCAGTTTATTCGGTGCGGATCAGCCCCAGCATTTT. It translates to CASSLFGADQPQHF.

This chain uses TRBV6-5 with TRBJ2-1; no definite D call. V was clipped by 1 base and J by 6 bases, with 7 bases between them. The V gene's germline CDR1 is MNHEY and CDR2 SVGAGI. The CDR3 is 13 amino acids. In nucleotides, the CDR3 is TGTGCCAGCAGTTACTATACGAGCAATGAGCAGTTCTTC. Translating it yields CASSYYTSNEQFF.

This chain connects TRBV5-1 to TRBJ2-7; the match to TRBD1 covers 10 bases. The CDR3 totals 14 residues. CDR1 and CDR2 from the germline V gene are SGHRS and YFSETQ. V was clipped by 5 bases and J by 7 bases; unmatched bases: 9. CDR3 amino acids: CASRAGQGSWEQYF. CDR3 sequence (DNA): TGCGCCAGCAGGGCGGGACAGGGGAGTTGGGAGCAGTACTTC.

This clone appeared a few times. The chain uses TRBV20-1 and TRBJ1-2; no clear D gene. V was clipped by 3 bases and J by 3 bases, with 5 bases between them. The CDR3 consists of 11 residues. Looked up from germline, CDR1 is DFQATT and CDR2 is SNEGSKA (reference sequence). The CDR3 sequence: CSARGDYGYTF. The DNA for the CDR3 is TGCAGTGCTAGGGGAGACTATGGCTACACCTTC.

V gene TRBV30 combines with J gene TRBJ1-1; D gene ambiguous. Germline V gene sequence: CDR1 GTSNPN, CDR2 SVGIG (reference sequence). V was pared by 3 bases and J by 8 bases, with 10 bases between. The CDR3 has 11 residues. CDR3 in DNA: TGTGCCTGGAGCACCAGAACCGAAGCTTTCTTT. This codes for CAWSTRTEAFF.

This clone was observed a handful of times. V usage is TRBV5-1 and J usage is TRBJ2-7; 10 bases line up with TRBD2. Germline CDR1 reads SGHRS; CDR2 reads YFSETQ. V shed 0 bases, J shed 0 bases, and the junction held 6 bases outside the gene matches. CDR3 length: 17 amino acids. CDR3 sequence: CASSLGPTSGPSYEQYF. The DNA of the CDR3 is TGCGCCAGCAGCTTGGGGCCGACTAGCGGGCCCTCCTACGAGCAGTACTTC.

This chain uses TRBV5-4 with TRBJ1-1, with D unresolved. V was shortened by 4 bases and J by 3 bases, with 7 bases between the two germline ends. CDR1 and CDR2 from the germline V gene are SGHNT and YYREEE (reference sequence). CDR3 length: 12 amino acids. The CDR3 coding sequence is TGTGCCAGCAGCCTCGGTTACACTGAAGCTTTCTTT. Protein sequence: CASSLGYTEAFF.

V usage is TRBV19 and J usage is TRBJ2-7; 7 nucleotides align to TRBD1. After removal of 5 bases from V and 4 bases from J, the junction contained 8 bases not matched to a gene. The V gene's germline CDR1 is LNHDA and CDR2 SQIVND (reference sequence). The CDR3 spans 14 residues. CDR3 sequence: CASSPRTGYYEQYF. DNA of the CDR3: TGTGCCAGTAGTCCCAGGACAGGCTATTACGAGCAGTACTTC.

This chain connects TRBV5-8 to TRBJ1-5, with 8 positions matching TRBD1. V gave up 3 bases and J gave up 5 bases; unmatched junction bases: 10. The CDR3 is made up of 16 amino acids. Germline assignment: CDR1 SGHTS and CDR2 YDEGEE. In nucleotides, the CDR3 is TGTGCCAGCAGCTCCCCTGTCACAGGGGGGGATCAGCCCCAGCATTTT. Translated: CASSSPVTGGDQPQHF.

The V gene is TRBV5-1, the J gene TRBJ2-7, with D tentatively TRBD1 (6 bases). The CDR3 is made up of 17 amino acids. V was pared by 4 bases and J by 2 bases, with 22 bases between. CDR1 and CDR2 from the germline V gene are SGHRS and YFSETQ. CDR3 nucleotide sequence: TGCGCCAGCAGCATCGCAGGGGTCCAAGTTCCAGCCTACGAGCAGTACTTC. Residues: CASSIAGVQVPAYEQYF.

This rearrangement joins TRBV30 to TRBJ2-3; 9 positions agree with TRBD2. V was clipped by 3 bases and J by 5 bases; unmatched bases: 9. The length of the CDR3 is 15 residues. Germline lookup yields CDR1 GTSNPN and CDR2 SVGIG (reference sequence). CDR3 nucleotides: TGTGCCTGGAGGCCTGGCGGGAGGGCCCAAGATACGCAGTATTTT. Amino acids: CAWRPGGRAQDTQYF.

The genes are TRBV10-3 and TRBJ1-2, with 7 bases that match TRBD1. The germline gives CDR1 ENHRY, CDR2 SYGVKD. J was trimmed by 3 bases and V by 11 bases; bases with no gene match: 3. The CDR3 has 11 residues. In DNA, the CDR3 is TGTGCCTCAGGGGGGCACTATGGCTACACCTTC. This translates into CASGGHYGYTF.

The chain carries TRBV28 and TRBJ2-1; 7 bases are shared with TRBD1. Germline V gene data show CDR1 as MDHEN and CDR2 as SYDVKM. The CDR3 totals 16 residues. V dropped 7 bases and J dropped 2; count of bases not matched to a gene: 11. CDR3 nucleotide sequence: TGTGCCAGCACCTTGGGCAGGGGGAAGACCTACAATGAGCAGTTCTTC. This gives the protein CASTLGRGKTYNEQFF. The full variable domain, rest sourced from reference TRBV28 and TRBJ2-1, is DVKVTQSSRYLVKRTGEKVFLECVQDMDHENMFWYRQDPGLGLRLIYFSYDVKMKEKGDIPEGYSVSREKKERFSLILESASTNQTSMYLCASTLGRGKTYNEQFFGPGTRLTVL.

This chain's CDR3 is CSVEPVMNTEAFF. The CDR3 region has the DNA TGCAGCGTTGAGCCGGTTATGAACACTGAAGCTTTCTTT. The rearrangement links TRBV29-1 to TRBJ1-1; D remains unclear. CDR1 and CDR2 from the germline V gene are SQVTM and ANQGSEA. This CDR3 is 13 amino acids long. Deletions cut 3 bases from V and 0 bases from J, with 8 bases between.

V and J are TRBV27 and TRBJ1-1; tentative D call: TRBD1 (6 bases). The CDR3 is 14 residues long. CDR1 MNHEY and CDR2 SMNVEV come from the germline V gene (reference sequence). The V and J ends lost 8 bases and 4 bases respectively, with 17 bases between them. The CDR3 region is CASLQQGGFTEAFF. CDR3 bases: TGTGCCAGCCTACAACAGGGCGGCTTCACTGAAGCTTTCTTT.

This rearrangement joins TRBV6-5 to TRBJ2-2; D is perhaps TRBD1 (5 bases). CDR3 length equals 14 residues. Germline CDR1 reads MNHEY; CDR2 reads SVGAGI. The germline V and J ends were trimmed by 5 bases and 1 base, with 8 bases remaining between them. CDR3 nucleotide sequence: TGTGCCAGCAGTCCAGGACAGAACACCGGGGAGCTGTTTTTT. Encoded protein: CASSPGQNTGELFF.

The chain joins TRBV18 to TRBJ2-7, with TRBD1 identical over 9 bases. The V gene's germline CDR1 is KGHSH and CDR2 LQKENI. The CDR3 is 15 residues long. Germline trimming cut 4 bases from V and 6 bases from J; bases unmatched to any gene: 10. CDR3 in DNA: TGTGCCAGCTCACAACTGGGACAGGGAAAAAGCGAGCAGTACTTC. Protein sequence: CASSQLGQGKSEQYF.

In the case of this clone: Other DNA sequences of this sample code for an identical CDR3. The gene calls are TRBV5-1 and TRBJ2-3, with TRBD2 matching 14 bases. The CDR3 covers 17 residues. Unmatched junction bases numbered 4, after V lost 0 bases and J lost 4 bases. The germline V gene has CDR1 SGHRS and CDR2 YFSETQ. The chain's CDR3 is CASSLGGLAGEADTQYF. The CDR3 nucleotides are TGCGCCAGCAGCTTGGGGGGACTAGCGGGAGAGGCAGATACGCAGTATTTT.

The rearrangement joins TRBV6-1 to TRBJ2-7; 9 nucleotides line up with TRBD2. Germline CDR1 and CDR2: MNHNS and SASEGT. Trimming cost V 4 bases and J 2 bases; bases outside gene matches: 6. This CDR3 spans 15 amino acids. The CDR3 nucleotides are TGTGCCAGCAGTGTAAAGAGCGGGGGGCCCTACGAGCAGTACTTC. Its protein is CASSVKSGGPYEQYF.

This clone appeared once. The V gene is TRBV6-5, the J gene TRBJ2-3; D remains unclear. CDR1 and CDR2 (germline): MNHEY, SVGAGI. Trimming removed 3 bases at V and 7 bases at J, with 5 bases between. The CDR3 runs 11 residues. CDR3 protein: CASSYSHTQYF. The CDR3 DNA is TGTGCCAGCAGTTATTCTCATACGCAGTATTTT.

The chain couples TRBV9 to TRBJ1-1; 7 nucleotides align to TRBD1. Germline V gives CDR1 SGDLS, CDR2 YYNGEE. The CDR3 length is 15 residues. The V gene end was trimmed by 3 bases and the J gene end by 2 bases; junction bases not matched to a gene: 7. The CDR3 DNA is TGTGCCAGCAGCGCCTACAGGGGACCCAACACTGAAGCTTTCTTT. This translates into CASSAYRGPNTEAFF.

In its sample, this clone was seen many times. The CDR3 DNA reads as TGTGCCAGCAGCCCCTCGGGACTGCCGGGCTATGAGCAGTTCTTC. It is translated as CASSPSGLPGYEQFF. This chain connects TRBV9 to TRBJ2-1; the D gene is possibly TRBD2 (6 bases). The length of the CDR3 is 15 residues. Trimming took off 4 bases at V and 8 bases at J, with 19 bases between the two ends. Germline V CDR1 and CDR2: SGDLS, YYNGEE.

As DNA, the CDR3 is TGTGCCAGCAGCCGACGCAGCGGGGGGACCAGCACAGATACGCAGTATTTT. Its translation is CASSRRSGGTSTDTQYF. V and J are TRBV7-2 and TRBJ2-3; TRBD2 matches at 9 bases. Germline CDR1 and CDR2: SGHTA and FQGNSA. V gave up 5 bases and J gave up 0 bases; unmatched junction bases: 9. There are 17 residues in the CDR3. Combining the CDR3 with reference TRBV7-2 and TRBJ2-3 gives the whole variable domain GAGVSQSPSNKVTEKGKDVELRCDPISGHTALYWYRQSLGQGLEFLIYFQGNSAPDKSGLPSDRFSAERTGGSVSTLTIQRTQQEDSAVYLCASSRRSGGTSTDTQYFGPGTRLTVL.

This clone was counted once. The CDR3 loop is CASSDWAGQALSGANVLTF. The DNA for the CDR3 is TGTGCCAGCAGCGATTGGGCGGGACAGGCGCTCTCTGGGGCCAACGTCCTGACTTTC. The J gene is TRBJ2-6, the V gene TRBV7-9, with 8 positions matching TRBD1. The CDR3 sequence is 19 residues long. Trimming at V came to 5 bases and at J to 0 bases, leaving 12 bases not matched to a gene. The germline V gene encodes CDR1 SEHNR and CDR2 FQNEAQ (reference sequence).

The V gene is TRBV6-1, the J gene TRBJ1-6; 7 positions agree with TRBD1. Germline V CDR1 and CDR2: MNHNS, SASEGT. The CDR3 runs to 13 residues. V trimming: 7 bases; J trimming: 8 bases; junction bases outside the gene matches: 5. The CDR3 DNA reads TGTGCCAGCACCGTTCAGGGGGATTCACCCCTCCACTTT. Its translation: CASTVQGDSPLHF.